A single sample is the source of the 9 T cell receptor beta chains below, sequenced in a study of T cells in Graves' hyperthyroidism and ophthalmopathy. TCR beta CDR3 regions were amplified from RNA. In the first-round RT-PCR of the TCR CDR3, the HTBI primer set was used. Each CDR3 protein is one row after TCRdb ran MiXCR on the multiplex PCR reads. The top ten hold around 7.3% of the sample, which has 500,000 to 750,000 distinct CDR3 sequences, more than 15% seen once. Sequencing input: blood. The receptors were gathered from a woman younger than 45 with Graves' hyperthyroidism.

V gene TRBV5-1 combines with J gene TRBJ2-1, with 8 bases matching TRBD1. This CDR3 contains 18 residues. The germline V gene encodes CDR1 SGHRS and CDR2 YFSETQ. V was clipped by 2 bases and J by 4 bases; unmatched bases: 14. For the CDR3, the DNA is TGCGCCAGCAGCTTTTTCCCCGACAGGGGCTTTCCTTACAATGAGCAGTTCTTC. Translated: CASSFFPDRGFPYNEQFF.

Comments on this clonotype: One junction end disagrees with the germline gene, perhaps due to a read error. The chain employs TRBV7-2 and TRBJ2-3; D tentatively reads TRBD1 or TRBD2 (5 bases each). CDR3 length: 15 residues. Germline V CDR1 and CDR2: SGHTA, FQGNSA. The CDR3 sequence: CASSEGQDRTDTQYF. The DNA of the CDR3 is TGCGCCAGCAGTGAGGGGCAGGACCGCACAGATACGCAGTATTTT.

This clonotype was counted only a few times. The chain is built from TRBV6-5 and TRBJ2-7, with D possibly called TRBD1 or TRBD2 (5 bases each). Germline assignment: CDR1 MNHEY and CDR2 SVGAGI. Trimming removed 2 bases from V and 2 bases from J, with 7 bases in between. The CDR3 loop spans 13 amino acids. CDR3 in amino acids: CASSYKGPYEQYF. In DNA form, the CDR3 reads TGTGCCAGCAGTTACAAGGGACCCTACGAGCAGTACTTC.

The table lists this clonotype with many counts. This rearrangement joins TRBV27 to TRBJ2-7; 10 bases agree with TRBD1. V gave up 4 bases and J gave up 3 bases; unmatched junction bases: 6. Germline V gene sequence: CDR1 MNHEY, CDR2 SMNVEV (reference sequence). CDR3 length equals 15 residues. The CDR3 region is CASSSSGQGFYEQYF. CDR3 nucleotides: TGTGCCAGCAGTTCCTCGGGACAGGGGTTCTACGAGCAGTACTTC.

The chain recombines TRBV2 with TRBJ1-5; 11 nucleotides line up with TRBD1. Trimming at V came to 4 bases and at J to 1 base, leaving 3 bases not matched to a gene. Germline-derived CDR1 and CDR2 are SNHLY and FYNNEI. The CDR3 covers 16 residues. The chain's CDR3 is CASSADRGPSNQPQHF. CDR3 DNA sequence: TGTGCCAGCAGTGCGGACAGGGGGCCCAGCAATCAGCCCCAGCATTTT.

The CDR3 DNA sequence: TGTGCCACCAGTGATCCCGGGCTCCCCTACGAGCAGTACTTC. Protein product: CATSDPGLPYEQYF. The chain recombines TRBV24-1 with TRBJ2-7, with D unresolved. V lost 3 bases to trimming and J lost 2 bases, with 10 bases between them. In germline, CDR1 is KGHDR, CDR2 SFDVKD. CDR3 length: 14 amino acids.

V usage is TRBV29-1 and J usage is TRBJ2-2; TRBD1 might be the D (5 bases). CDR1 and CDR2 from the germline V gene are SQVTM and ANQGSEA. The length of the CDR3 is 14 residues. V shed 7 bases and J shed 6 bases, with 18 bases lying between them. The CDR3 DNA follows: TGCAGCGCCAAGGGGCAGATGGGCCCCGGGGAGCTGTTTTTT. It is translated as CSAKGQMGPGELFF.

This clonotype was recorded at least ten times. The chain has TRBV10-3 and TRBJ1-2; TRBD1 matches at 7 bases. The CDR3 contains 15 residues. Germline CDR1 reads ENHRY; CDR2 reads SYGVKD. The J segment lost 1 base and the V segment lost 2 bases, leaving 4 bases of the junction unmatched. CDR3 nucleotides: TGTGCCATCAGTGAGGTCGGACAGGATAACTATGGCTACACCTTC. Translated, it gives CAISEVGQDNYGYTF.

Many counts were recorded for this clonotype. The J gene is TRBJ2-1, the V gene TRBV2, with 7 positions matching TRBD2. CDR1 and CDR2 (germline): SNHLY, FYNNEI. V lost 3 bases to trimming and J lost 10 bases; unmatched junction nucleotides: 9. The CDR3 totals 14 residues. The CDR3 sequence is CASSEGWEGGEQFF. The DNA of the CDR3 is TGTGCCAGCAGTGAGGGGTGGGAGGGCGGAGAGCAGTTCTTC.